A selection of T cell receptor beta chains follows, all from one sample in a study of regulatory T cells in long-lasting Graves disease. TCRdb fed the multiplex PCR reads into MiXCR, producing one record per CDR3 protein. This sample has about 300,000 distinct CDR3 sequences, with around 23% found just once. The specimen was peripheral blood mononuclear cells (PBMCs), collected when the disease was refractory, from a patient treated with antithyroid drugs. These receptors were obtained from a female donor with Graves disease. CDR3s leave out the opening cysteine and the closing phenylalanine or tryptophan. Fields, in order: V gene, CDR3 length, J gene, CDR3 protein.

TRBV4-3	12	TRBJ1-1	ASSQHFENTEAF
TRBV6-1	11	TRBJ2-7	ARLRDRDYEQY
TRBV27	13	TRBJ2-5	ASSNRQGGAETQY
TRBV19	14	TRBJ2-7	ASSSFLAGGPNEQY
TRBV30	11	TRBJ2-2	AWGGGNTGELF
TRBV27	9	TRBJ2-1	ASSVANEQF
TRBV29-1	12	TRBJ2-7	SVEVLGTSDEQY
TRBV7-9	15	TRBJ2-7	ASSLVGWASGPSKQY
TRBV28	12	TRBJ2-7	ASSLLIGGGEQY
TRBV7-2	14	TRBJ2-2	ASRNRLGSDTGELF
TRBV27	12	TRBJ1-2	ASSFTLGSDGYT
TRBV28	13	TRBJ1-1	ASSLERGMNTEAF
TRBV6-5	13	TRBJ1-5	ASSYTRDGDQPQH
TRBV2	12	TRBJ1-5	ASNRGALGQPQH
TRBV11-1	13	TRBJ2-7	ASSLQGVGSYEQY
TRBV6-1	14	TRBJ1-4	ASSQRGGRTNEKLF
TRBV5-1	13	TRBJ2-7	ASSLGGGGPYEQY
TRBV28	13	TRBJ1-6	ASSSAPTGNSPLH
TRBV28	14	TRBJ1-5	ASTQRGGSGNQPQH
TRBV4-3	15	TRBJ1-1	ASSQGRGRPMNTEAF
TRBV20-1	14	TRBJ2-7	SARDERSVPSYEQY
TRBV11-2	15	TRBJ2-2	ASSYNRDSWGIGELF
TRBV30	12	TRBJ1-4	AWSQGTTNEKLF